The T cell receptor beta chain described here comes from a study of blood T cell repertoires in COVID-19. Whole-study context: The samples span acute and convalescent COVID-19 from the United States, Italy and Spain. The analysed material was cDNA or gDNA that came from T cells, B-cell-depleted T cells, or PBMCs.

Authors' data handling: Estimates of nucleated cell counts were drawn from the amplification of reference gene primers. The repertoire was sequenced with immunoSEQ multiplex PCR; TCRdb's copy has only in-frame clones and lacks some. For V, J and clone size, that table is used; D and trimming come from the DNA. The sample carries about 140,000 clones, around 90% recorded once. CDR3 size: 17 residues. From germline, CDR1 is SGHNT and CDR2 YENEEA. V was clipped by 1 base and J by 0 bases, with 13 bases between them. V is TRBV11-3 and J is TRBJ2-1, with a tentative D call TRBD1 (5 bases). The material sequenced was peripheral blood. The source of this sequence is a man aged 65 to 85 with acute or convalescent COVID-19. As DNA, the CDR3 is TGTGCCAGCAGCTTAGGTGGGGCCCCAAGCTCCTACAATGAGCAGTTCTTC. Translation gives CASSLGGAPSSYNEQFF. Filled out from reference TRBV11-3 and TRBJ2-1, the complete variable domain reads EAGVVQSPRYKIIEKKQPVAFWCNPISGHNTLYWYLQNLGQGPELLIRYENEEAVDDSQLPKDRFSAERLKGVDSTLKIQPAELGDSAVYLCASSLGGAPSSYNEQFFGPGTRLTVL.